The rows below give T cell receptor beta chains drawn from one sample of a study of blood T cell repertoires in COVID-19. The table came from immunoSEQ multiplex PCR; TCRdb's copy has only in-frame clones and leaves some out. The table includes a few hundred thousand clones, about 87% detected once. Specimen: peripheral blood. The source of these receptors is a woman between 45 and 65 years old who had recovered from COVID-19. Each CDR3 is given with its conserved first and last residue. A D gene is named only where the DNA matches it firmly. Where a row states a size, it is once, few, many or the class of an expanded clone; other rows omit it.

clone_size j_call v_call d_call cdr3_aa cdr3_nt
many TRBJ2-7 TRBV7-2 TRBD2 CASSYGLAGVWEQYF TGTGCCAGCAGCTATGGACTAGCGGGAGTGTGGGAGCAGTACTTC
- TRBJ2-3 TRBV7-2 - CASSENTDTQYF TGTGCCAGCAGCGAGAACACAGATACGCAGTATTTT
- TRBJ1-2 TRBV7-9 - CASSFSAGNYGYTF TGTGCCAGCAGCTTCTCTGCGGGGAACTATGGCTACACCTTC
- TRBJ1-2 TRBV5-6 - CASSLGRVYGYTF TGTGCCAGCAGCTTGGGCAGGGTGTATGGCTACACCTTC
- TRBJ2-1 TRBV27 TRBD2 CASSLPGGHEQFF TGTGCCAGCAGTTTACCGGGGGGGCATGAGCAGTTCTTC
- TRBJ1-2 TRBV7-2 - CASSPGSTYGYTF TGTGCCAGCAGCCCAGGATCCACCTATGGCTACACCTTC
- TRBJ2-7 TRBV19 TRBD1 CASSLLDRGRHEQYF TGTGCCAGTAGTTTATTGGACAGGGGTAGGCACGAGCAGTACTTC
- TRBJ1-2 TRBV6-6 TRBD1 CASSQRVGTGSDGYTF TGTGCCAGCAGTCAACGGGTTGGGACAGGGAGTGATGGCTACACCTTC
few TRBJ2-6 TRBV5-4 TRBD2 CASSSRREVAGANVLTF TGTGCCAGCAGTTCCCGGCGGGAGGTAGCTGGGGCCAACGTCCTGACTTTC
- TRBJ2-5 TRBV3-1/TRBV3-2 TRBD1 CASSQDRAGGYQETQYF TGTGCCAGCAGCCAAGATCGGGCAGGGGGCTATCAAGAGACCCAGTACTTC
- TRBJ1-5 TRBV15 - CATSGIRNQPQHF TGTGCCACCAGCGGCATCCGTAATCAGCCCCAGCATTTT
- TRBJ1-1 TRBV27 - CASRVGQQGTEAFF TGTGCCAGCAGAGTTGGACAACAAGGAACTGAAGCTTTCTTT
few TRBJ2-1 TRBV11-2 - CASSLDGSSYNEQFF TGTGCCAGCAGCTTAGACGGGAGCTCCTACAATGAGCAGTTCTTC
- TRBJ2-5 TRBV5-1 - CASSLRDARETQYF TGCGCCAGCAGCCTACGGGATGCGAGAGAGACCCAGTACTTC
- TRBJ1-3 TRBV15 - CATSRDRQGAGPGNTIYF TGTGCCACCAGCAGAGACCGCCAGGGAGCGGGACCTGGAAACACCATATATTTT
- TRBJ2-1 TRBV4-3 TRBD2 CASSQAGLGYNEQFF TGCGCCAGCAGCCAAGCGGGACTAGGGTACAATGAGCAGTTCTTC
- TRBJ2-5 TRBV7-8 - CASSPLPRQVSRETQYF TGTGCCAGCAGCCCACTCCCGCGACAGGTTTCGAGGGAGACCCAGTACTTC
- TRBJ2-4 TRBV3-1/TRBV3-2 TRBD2 CASSQELTSAACVQYF TGTGCCAGCAGCCAAGAATTGACTAGCGCGGCCTGCGTTCAGTACTTC
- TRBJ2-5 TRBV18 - CASSPIGETQYF TGTGCCAGCTCACCAATCGGAGAGACCCAGTACTTC
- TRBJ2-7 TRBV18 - CASALGGAHEQYF TGTGCCAGCGCCCTTGGAGGGGCCCACGAGCAGTACTTC
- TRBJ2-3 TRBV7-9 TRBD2 CASSPTSGRADTQYF TGTGCCAGCAGCCCGACTAGCGGGAGGGCCGATACGCAGTATTTT
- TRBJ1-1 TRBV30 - CAWSAWGGTEAFF TGTGCCTGGAGTGCGTGGGGGGGCACTGAAGCTTTCTTT
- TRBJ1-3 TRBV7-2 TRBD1 CASSLGTGDGNTIYF TGTGCCAGCAGCTTAGGGACAGGCGATGGAAACACCATATATTTT